Shown below are 31 T cell receptor beta chains from a single sample sequenced in a study of blood T cell repertoires in COVID-19 (TCRdb year 2020). The library was built by means of the immunoSEQ multiplex PCR assay. As stored in TCRdb, this immuneACCESS dataset retains in-frame rearrangements with V and J assigned. A fraction of the clones does not appear; measured against another copy, unresolved V genes explain less than half of the discrepancy, and the remainder lacks a known reason. The sample yields about 340,000 clones; about 90% were counted once. The ten largest clonotypes hold more than 3% of the sample. The specimen was peripheral blood. The receptors stem from a woman between 18 and 29 years old who had recovered from COVID-19.

The chain is built from TRBV5-1 and TRBJ1-1; TRBD1 aligns across 7 bases. The J segment lost 5 bases and the V segment lost 4 bases, leaving 11 bases of the junction unmatched. The germline CDR1 and CDR2 sequences are SGHRS and YFSETQ. This CDR3 is 15 amino acids long. In DNA, the CDR3 is TGCGCCAGCAGCCAGAACAGGGGAGGAAGGACTGAAGCTTTCTTT. Translating gives CASSQNRGGRTEAFF.

This sequence joins TRBV6-5 and TRBJ2-1, with D tentatively TRBD2 (6 bases). Germline V CDR1 and CDR2: MNHEY, SVGAGI. V lost 2 bases, J lost 0 bases, and 8 bases lay in between. The CDR3 loop spans 15 amino acids. The CDR3: CASSYAGTSYNEQFF. The CDR3 DNA reads as TGTGCCAGCAGTTACGCGGGAACCTCCTACAATGAGCAGTTCTTC.

This sequence joins TRBV9 and TRBJ2-1; 13 bases agree with TRBD2. CDR1 is SGDLS, CDR2 YYNGEE, per germline. J lost 3 bases, V lost 4 bases, and 4 bases had no gene match. The CDR3 length is 16 residues. This chain's CDR3 is CASSPGLAGHYNEQFF. The CDR3 DNA follows: TGTGCCAGCAGCCCGGGACTAGCGGGGCACTACAATGAGCAGTTCTTC.

This chain joins TRBV7-7 and TRBJ2-1, with TRBD2 matching 9 bases. Losses at the gene ends were 10 bases for V and 8 bases for J; bases not matched to a gene: 12. Germline V CDR1 and CDR2: SSHAT, FNYEAQ (reference sequence). This CDR3 has 14 residues. CDR3 protein: CATSLVSGGYEQFF. As DNA, the CDR3 is TGTGCCACTTCCTTGGTTAGCGGGGGATATGAGCAGTTCTTC. The variable domain in full, with the rest retrieved from reference TRBV7-7 and TRBJ2-1, is GAGVSQSPRYKVTKRGQDVTLRCDPISSHATLYWYQQALGQGPEFLTYFNYEAQPDKSGLPSDRFSAERPEGSISTLTIQRTEQRDSAMYRCATSLVSGGYEQFFGPGTRLTVL.

The chain links TRBV19 to TRBJ2-2, with no clear D. There are 14 residues in the CDR3. Trimming took off 6 bases at V and 2 bases at J, with 10 bases between the two ends. Germline assignment: CDR1 LNHDA and CDR2 SQIVND (reference sequence). The CDR3 DNA reads TGTGCCAGTAGGAGTTCCCTTAACACCGGGGAGCTGTTTTTT. This gives the protein CASRSSLNTGELFF.

Only one count was recorded for this clone. The chain uses TRBV21-1 and TRBJ2-1; whether TRBD2, the table's D call, matches the DNA was not checked. TRBV21-1 constitutes a pseudogene. The CDR3 runs to 19 residues. CDR3 residues: CASSKVETSGTPPYNEQFF. The CDR3 DNA follows: TGTGCCAGCAGCAAAGTCGAGACTAGCGGGACCCCCCCTTACAATGAGCAGTTCTTC.

The gene calls are TRBV28 and TRBJ1-1; D gene uncertain. Trimming shortened V by 3 bases and J by 2 bases, and 10 bases separated the two germline ends. The CDR3 covers 14 residues. Per germline, CDR1 MDHEN and CDR2 SYDVKM. CDR3 DNA sequence: TGTGCCAGCAGTTTGCCCGGTAGAAACACTGAAGCTTTCTTT. Translating it yields CASSLPGRNTEAFF.

The rearrangement links TRBV10-3 to TRBJ2-1, with 8 bases identical to TRBD2. Germline CDR1 reads ENHRY; CDR2 reads SYGVKD. The CDR3 covers 15 residues. J gave up 7 bases and V 2 bases, and 7 bases lay outside the gene matches. The CDR3 reads CAISEITGGRNEQFF. CDR3 sequence (DNA): TGTGCCATCAGTGAGATCACGGGAGGGCGGAATGAGCAGTTCTTC.

This chain joins TRBV9 and TRBJ2-2; TRBD2 agrees at 7 bases. Germline V gene sequence: CDR1 SGDLS, CDR2 YYNGEE. The CDR3 is 15 amino acids. V lost 0 bases to trimming and J lost 4 bases; unmatched junction nucleotides: 3. This chain's CDR3 is CASSVGRERTGELFF. Written as DNA, the CDR3 is TGTGCCAGCAGCGTAGGGCGGGAGCGCACCGGGGAGCTGTTTTTT.

The chain combines TRBV7-2 with TRBJ2-7; 10 bases match TRBD2. This CDR3 contains 15 residues. Germline loops: CDR1 SGHTA, CDR2 FQGNSA. The V gene end was trimmed by 5 bases and the J gene end by 3 bases; junction bases not matched to a gene: 7. CDR3 in amino acids: CASSETSGTHYEQYV. CDR3 nucleotides: TGTGCCAGCAGCGAAACTAGCGGGACCCACTACGAGCAGTACGTC.

The chain is built from TRBV7-9 and TRBJ2-1; 10 bases are a match to TRBD2. The junction had 11 bases not matched to a gene; V was cut back by 5 bases and J by 7 bases. The CDR3 runs to 16 residues. Germline CDR1 SEHNR, CDR2 FQNEAQ (reference sequence). The CDR3 is CASSPRSGRDPNEQFF. For the CDR3, the DNA is TGTGCCAGCAGCCCTCGCAGCGGGAGGGATCCGAATGAGCAGTTCTTC.

The chain has TRBV5-1 and TRBJ2-3, with TRBD2 identical over 9 bases. This CDR3 region has 17 residues. Germline CDR1 and CDR2: SGHRS and YFSETQ. V trimming: 0 bases; J trimming: 0 bases; junction bases outside the gene matches: 5. The chain's CDR3 is CASSLGLAGRSTDTQYF. In DNA, the CDR3 is TGCGCCAGCAGCTTGGGCCTAGCGGGACGCAGCACAGATACGCAGTATTTT.

V gene TRBV3-1 (or the pseudogene TRBV3-2) combines with J gene TRBJ1-4, with 7 positions matching TRBD1. The CDR3 has 15 amino acids. The V and J ends lost 5 bases and 7 bases, in that order; junction bases with no gene match: 10. In germline, CDR1 is LGHDT, CDR2 YNNKEL (reference sequence). This CDR3 is CASSATQGGGEKLFF. DNA of the CDR3: TGTGCCAGCAGCGCCACCCAGGGGGGAGGTGAAAAACTGTTTTTT.

As DNA, the CDR3 is TGTGCCTGGATTGAACTCTATGGCTACACCTTC. Its translation: CAWIELYGYTF. The V and J genes are TRBV30 and TRBJ1-2, with unresolved D. The germline V gene encodes CDR1 GTSNPN and CDR2 SVGIG (reference sequence). This CDR3 is 11 amino acids long. Between the trimmed V and J ends, which lost 4 bases and 4 bases, there was a span of 7 bases.

The rearrangement links TRBV29-1 to TRBJ2-1; no clear D gene. Germline assignment: CDR1 SQVTM and CDR2 ANQGSEA. The CDR3 has 9 residues. V was cut by 6 bases and J by 5 bases, with 2 bases left in between. CDR3 DNA: TGCAGCGTCAACAATGAGCAGTTCTTC. Translation gives CSVNNEQFF.

The chain has TRBV9 and TRBJ1-4; 9 bases align to TRBD1. Germline lookup yields CDR1 SGDLS and CDR2 YYNGEE. V lost 1 base, J lost 8 bases, and 9 bases stayed unmatched. The CDR3 loop spans 16 amino acids. The CDR3 bases are TGTGCCAGCAGCGTATCTTACGGACAGGGGTGGGAAAAACTGTTTTTT. Amino acids: CASSVSYGQGWEKLFF.

The J gene is TRBJ1-4, the V gene TRBV19; D is unclear. CDR3 size: 15 residues. CDR1 is LNHDA, CDR2 SQIVND, per germline (reference sequence). Trimming took 4 bases from V and 5 from J, leaving 14 bases between them. In DNA form, the CDR3 reads TGTGCCAGTAGTACCCGGGGAGGCGGGAATGAAAAACTGTTTTTT. Residues: CASSTRGGGNEKLFF.

The chain has TRBV12-5 and TRBJ1-1; tentative D call: TRBD1 (6 bases). Germline V CDR1 and CDR2: LGHNT, FRNRAP. Trimming removed 6 bases from V and 3 bases from J, with 17 bases in between. This CDR3 comprises 15 residues. CDR3 coding DNA: TGTGCTAGTGGCCCACCGACAGGATACCACACTGAAGCTTTCTTT. Its protein is CASGPPTGYHTEAFF.

The rearrangement joins TRBV6-5 to TRBJ2-1; TRBD1 is a possible D gene (5 bases). The CDR3 sequence is 15 residues long. The V end was cut by 6 bases, the J end by 6 bases, with 18 bases between. Germline V gene lookup returns CDR1 MNHEY and CDR2 SVGAGI. The CDR3 nucleotides read TGTGCCAGCAGCCAGGACAATCTAGTAAGCAATGAGCAGTTCTTC. It yields the protein CASSQDNLVSNEQFF.

This clone has a handful of counts. The gene calls are TRBV12-3 or TRBV12-4 and TRBJ1-2; a possible D gene is TRBD1 (5 bases). The V gene lost 4 bases and the J gene lost 6 bases, with 9 bases spanning the gap. This CDR3 region has 12 residues. The CDR3 spells CASSSGRDGYTF. For the CDR3, the DNA is TGTGCCAGCAGTTCAGGGAGGGATGGCTACACCTTC.

The chain uses TRBV6-2 or TRBV6-3 and TRBJ1-3; TRBD1 agrees at 7 bases. This CDR3 region has 15 residues. Trimming took 6 bases from V and 2 from J; bases not matched to a gene: 7. Germline V gene data show CDR1 as MNHEY and CDR2 as SVGEGT. This CDR3 is CASSSSGTAGNTIYF. In nucleotides, the CDR3 is TGTGCCAGCAGCTCCTCGGGGACAGCTGGAAACACCATATATTTT.

This clone has only one observation. The V call is TRBV6-5, the J call TRBJ2-5, with a tentative D call TRBD1 (5 bases). Germline values: CDR1 MNHEY, CDR2 SVGAGI. The CDR3 sequence is 15 residues long. V lost 3 bases to trimming and J lost 2 bases, with 13 bases between them. Here the CDR3 reads CASSYLQGWQETQYF. For the CDR3, the DNA is TGTGCCAGCAGTTATCTGCAGGGTTGGCAAGAGACCCAGTACTTC.

CDR3 bases: TGTGCCAGCAGCTTAACCTTAGGGGCCGAGAGCTATGGCTACACCTTC. Translation gives CASSLTLGAESYGYTF. The chain recombines TRBV7-8 with TRBJ1-2; possibly TRBD1 for D (5 bases). This CDR3 contains 16 residues. Germline values: CDR1 SGHVS, CDR2 FQNEAQ. Deletions cut 2 bases from V and 4 bases from J, with 17 bases between.

V gene TRBV19 combines with J gene TRBJ1-5; D gene uncertain. Trimming took off 6 bases at V and 3 bases at J, with 12 bases between the two ends. This CDR3 region has 14 residues. Looked up from germline, CDR1 is LNHDA and CDR2 is SQIVND (reference sequence). The CDR3 reads CASSRTETNQPQHF. The DNA of the CDR3 is TGTGCCAGTAGCAGAACAGAGACCAATCAGCCCCAGCATTTT. Supplemented by reference TRBV19 and TRBJ1-5, the full variable domain reads DGGITQSPKYLFRKEGQNVTLSCEQNLNHDAMYWYRQDPGQGLRLIYYSQIVNDFQKGDIAEGYSVSREKKESFPLTVTSAQKNPTAFYLCASSRTETNQPQHFGDGTRLSIL.

V and J are TRBV4-3 and TRBJ1-2; D remains ambiguous. Germline CDR1 is LGHNA and CDR2 is YSLEER. The CDR3 covers 15 residues. The germline V and J ends were trimmed by 0 bases and 5 bases, with 13 bases remaining between them. As DNA, the CDR3 is TGCGCCAGCAGCCAAGACTACAGAGAAGCATATGGCTACACCTTC. Residues: CASSQDYREAYGYTF.

The chain employs TRBV6-5 and TRBJ1-2; 7 bases align to TRBD1. CDR1 is MNHEY and CDR2 is SVGAGI in the germline V gene. The CDR3 is 15 amino acids. V shed 6 bases, J shed 5 bases, and the junction held 12 bases outside the gene matches. The CDR3 nucleotides read TGTGCCAGCAGACCTCAGTGGACAGGCTTATATGGCTACACCTTC. Protein: CASRPQWTGLYGYTF.

The CDR3 sequence is CASSYTSGPYNEQFF. The CDR3 DNA reads as TGTGCCAGCAGTTACACTAGCGGACCCTACAATGAGCAGTTCTTC. The V and J genes are TRBV6-2 or TRBV6-3 and TRBJ2-1, with 8 nucleotides matching TRBD2. The V gene end was trimmed by 2 bases and the J gene end by 2 bases; junction bases not matched to a gene: 2. The germline V gene encodes CDR1 MNHEY and CDR2 SVGEGT. The CDR3 contains 15 residues.

The rearrangement links TRBV10-3 to TRBJ2-2; 10 nucleotides agree with TRBD2. V dropped 10 bases and J dropped 7; count of bases not matched to a gene: 12. The V gene's germline CDR1 is ENHRY and CDR2 SYGVKD. The CDR3 has 15 residues. The DNA of the CDR3 is TGTGCCACCTCCCCACTAGCGGGAACGATCGGGGAGCTGTTTTTT. It yields the protein CATSPLAGTIGELFF.

V gene TRBV2 combines with J gene TRBJ1-2, with 9 bases that match TRBD1. The trim removed 7 bases at V and 8 bases at J, leaving 14 bases unmatched. The germline V gene encodes CDR1 SNHLY and CDR2 FYNNEI. The CDR3 is 15 residues long. CDR3 nucleotides: TGTGCCAGCAAAGTGAGAACAGGGGGCGCGAGGGGCTACACCTTC. It is translated as CASKVRTGGARGYTF.

V and J are TRBV6-5 and TRBJ1-1; D possibly corresponds to TRBD1 (6 bases). The CDR3 loop spans 15 amino acids. The ends were cut back, 1 base at V and 4 bases at J, with 13 bases in the middle. CDR1 is MNHEY, CDR2 SVGAGI, per germline. DNA of the CDR3: TGTGCCAGCAGTTACTATACAGGGTTGGGCACTGAAGCTTTCTTT. It yields the protein CASSYYTGLGTEAFF.

This clone was seen once. The chain carries TRBV20-1 and TRBJ1-1; TRBD1 is a possible D gene (6 bases). V was trimmed by 3 bases and J by 10 bases, leaving 12 bases between them. The CDR3 runs 11 residues. Germline-derived CDR1 and CDR2 are DFQATT and SNEGSKA (reference sequence). The CDR3 is CSASPGHVAFF. In nucleotides, the CDR3 is TGCAGTGCTAGCCCGGGACACGTAGCTTTCTTT.